These T cell receptor beta chains were read from a single sample in a study of cytomegalovirus exposure and HLA in healthy donors. Repertoires were generated with immunoSEQ multiplex PCR, while TCRdb's copy carries only in-frame clones and drops some. In the table there are about 180,000 clones, under 80% of which are singletons. The sequenced sample consisted of PBMCs. Receptor source: a human donor in good health. Both conserved end residues are part of each CDR3. A D gene is named only where the DNA matches it firmly. Size values are once, few and many counts, or a class for expanded clones, and some rows have none.

TRBJ1-2,TRBD1,.,TRBV5-1,TGCGCCAGCAGCACCGGACAGGGAGACTATGGCTACACCTTC,CASSTGQGDYGYTF
TRBJ2-7,TRBD1,.,TRBV5-5,TGTGCCAGCAGCTCTCGACAGGGTTACGAGCAGTACTTC,CASSSRQGYEQYF
TRBJ2-5,TRBD1,.,TRBV5-6,TGTGCCAGCAGCGCCCTAACAGGGGCAGAGACCCAGTACTTC,CASSALTGAETQYF
TRBJ2-2,TRBD1,.,TRBV5-1,TGCGCCAGCAGCAGAACAGGGGCTTCCACCGGGGAGCTGTTTTTT,CASSRTGASTGELFF
TRBJ2-7,TRBD2,.,TRBV15,TGTGCCACCAGCAGAGTGGGCGGGGGGCCCTACGAGCAGTACTTC,CATSRVGGGPYEQYF
TRBJ1-1,.,.,TRBV10-3,TGTGCCATCAGTCCGCGGACAGACTACACTGAAGCTTTCTTT,CAISPRTDYTEAFF
TRBJ2-2,.,once,TRBV6-4,TGTGCCAGCAGTCCCGTTCCCTACTCGAACACCGGGGAGCTGTTTTTT,CASSPVPYSNTGELFF
TRBJ2-7,TRBD2,.,TRBV13,TGTGCCAGCAGCTTAGGAACGAGTAGCGGGGTGCCCTACGAGCAGTACTTC,CASSLGTSSGVPYEQYF
TRBJ2-5,TRBD2,.,TRBV4-3,TGCGCCAGCAGCCAGTCGTGGACTAGCGGGGGGGAGACCCAGTACTTC,CASSQSWTSGGETQYF
TRBJ1-1,.,.,TRBV4-3,TGCGCCAGCAGCCAAGAGTCCCGGGGGGACACTGAAGCTTTCTTT,CASSQESRGDTEAFF
TRBJ1-1,TRBD1,once,TRBV27,TGTGCCAGCCGCGTTCAGGGGGCTTCAGCTGAAGCTTTCTTT,CASRVQGASAEAFF
TRBJ2-4,TRBD1,.,TRBV4-1,TGCGCCAGCAGTACAGGGGGCGTAGTGGGCAAAAACATTCAGTACTTC,CASSTGGVVGKNIQYF
TRBJ2-3,.,.,TRBV9,TGTGCCAGCAGCGTAGAGGCTAGCACTAGCACAGATACGCAGTATTTT,CASSVEASTSTDTQYF
TRBJ2-7,.,.,TRBV2,TGTGCCAGCAGTGACGGCGGCTCCTACGAGCAGTACTTC,CASSDGGSYEQYF
TRBJ2-7,TRBD2,once,TRBV19,TGTGCCAGTAGTATGGGGGGGAGAAACTACGAGCAGTACTTC,CASSMGGRNYEQYF
TRBJ1-5,TRBD1,.,TRBV29-1,TGCAGCGCCCGACAGGGGGAAGGACAGCCCCAGCATTTT,CSARQGEGQPQHF
TRBJ2-7,.,few,TRBV5-4,TGTGCCAGCAGCTCCCCCCGTTACGAGCAGTACTTC,CASSSPRYEQYF
TRBJ2-3,TRBD2,.,TRBV11-2,TGTGCCAGCAGCTCTCCTACTAGCGGGGGGGCCACAGATACGCAGTATTTT,CASSSPTSGGATDTQYF
TRBJ1-2,.,.,TRBV5-4,TGTGCCAGCAGCACGACAGGAAACTATGGCTACACCTTC,CASSTTGNYGYTF
TRBJ1-3,TRBD1,.,TRBV7-3,TGTGCCAGCAGCTCCCAGGGGGCGCCTGGAAACACCATATATTTT,CASSSQGAPGNTIYF
TRBJ1-2,.,.,TRBV7-8,TGTGCCAGCAGCTTAGCGGCAGGACAGAATTACTATGGCTACACCTTC,CASSLAAGQNYYGYTF
TRBJ1-5,.,.,TRBV29-1,TGCAGCGTCTCAGGCGGAGGAGATCAGCCCCAGCATTTT,CSVSGGGDQPQHF
TRBJ1-2,.,few,TRBV29-1,TGCAGCGTTGAAGACTCCGGACACCGAACAAATGGCTACACCTTC,CSVEDSGHRTNGYTF
TRBJ2-2,TRBD2,.,TRBV7-6,TGTGCCAGCAGCTGGACTAGCGGGGGTCCCGGGGAGCTGTTTTTT,CASSWTSGGPGELFF
TRBJ1-1,.,.,TRBV2,TGTGCCAGCGGGCGGGATAACGGTATGAACACTGAAGCTTTCTTT,CASGRDNGMNTEAFF
TRBJ1-6,.,.,TRBV19,TGTGCCAGTAGCCAGGACGGGGGGCTCTCACCCCTCCACTTT,CASSQDGGLSPLHF
TRBJ1-2,TRBD1,.,TRBV6-5,TGTGCCAGCAGTTACTCTCGAGGGGGCGATGGCTACACCTTC,CASSYSRGGDGYTF
TRBJ1-4,.,few,TRBV6-1,TGTGCCAGCAGTGACCCGGAGGAAAAACTGTTTTTT,CASSDPEEKLFF
TRBJ2-7,.,.,TRBV5-1,TGCGCCAGCAGCCCCGCATCGCAGGGCACCTTCTACGAGCAGTACTTC,CASSPASQGTFYEQYF
TRBJ2-4,TRBD1,.,TRBV5-1,TGCGCCAGCAGCCCGGACGGACAGGGATTGAACATTCAGTACTTC,CASSPDGQGLNIQYF
TRBJ2-1,TRBD2,few,TRBV7-2,TGTGCCAGCAGCTTGCAACTAGCGGGGGGGAACAATGAGCAGTTCTTC,CASSLQLAGGNNEQFF
TRBJ2-7,.,.,TRBV5-4,TGTGCCAGCAGCTTACCAGGGAACTACGAGCAGTACTTC,CASSLPGNYEQYF
TRBJ2-7,TRBD2,few,TRBV4-1,TGCGCCAGCAGCCATCCGGGGGGCTACGAGCAGTACTTC,CASSHPGGYEQYF
TRBJ2-2,TRBD2,.,TRBV5-4,TGTGCCAGCAGCTCGGGACTAGCGGGGGCGGGGACCGGGGAGCTGTTTTTT,CASSSGLAGAGTGELFF
TRBJ2-5,TRBD2,.,TRBV9,TGTGCCAGCAGCTATCGGGGGGTTTACCAAGAGACCCAGTACTTC,CASSYRGVYQETQYF
TRBJ2-3,TRBD2,.,TRBV28,TGTGCCAGCACCCAAGGGATCTGGACTAGCGGGGGTGGAGATACGCAGTATTTT,CASTQGIWTSGGGDTQYF
TRBJ1-3,.,.,TRBV7-3,TGTGCCAGCAGCTTAGGTTACAGCTCTGGAAACACCATATATTTT,CASSLGYSSGNTIYF
TRBJ2-3,.,.,TRBV7-4,TGTGCCAGCAGCTCCCGCCGTCTAGGCAGCTTTGGCACAGATACGCAGTATTTT,CASSSRRLGSFGTDTQYF
TRBJ2-2,.,.,TRBV5-4,TGTGCCAGCAGCTTCTATCAGGGGAGTAACACCGGGGAGCTGTTTTTT,CASSFYQGSNTGELFF
TRBJ1-1,.,few,TRBV9,TGTGCCAGCAGCGTAGCCCAGGGGCCTTGGGACACTGAAGCTTTCTTT,CASSVAQGPWDTEAFF
TRBJ2-5,.,.,TRBV28,TGTGCCAGCAGTTTATTATCTTGGACAGTTGCCTCACAAGAGACCCAGTACTTC,CASSLLSWTVASQETQYF
TRBJ1-1,.,few,TRBV6-5,TGTGCCAGCACCCCCGGAGGCACTGAAGCTTTCTTT,CASTPGGTEAFF
TRBJ1-4,TRBD1,.,TRBV5-1,TGCGCCAGCAGCTTACAGGGGGGAAATGAAAAACTGTTTTTT,CASSLQGGNEKLFF
TRBJ2-7,TRBD1,.,TRBV30,TGTGCCTGGAGTTCTCCCCCCGGCAGGGGGCAAGAGCAGTACTTC,CAWSSPPGRGQEQYF
TRBJ2-7,.,.,TRBV19,TGTGCCAGTAGTATAGTTGGCGGAATCTACGAGCAGTACTTC,CASSIVGGIYEQYF
TRBJ2-7,TRBD2,few,TRBV10-3,TGTGCCATCAGTGAGGGGGACTACTTATACGAGCAGTACTTC,CAISEGDYLYEQYF
TRBJ2-5,.,.,TRBV9,TGTGCCAGCAGCGTAGACCAGGGTAAAGAGGCCCAGTACTTC,CASSVDQGKEAQYF
TRBJ1-1,.,.,TRBV7-9,TGTGCCAGCAGCTTAGTGCAGGGTAACACTGAAGCTTTCTTT,CASSLVQGNTEAFF
TRBJ2-7,TRBD1,.,TRBV7-9,TGTGCCAGCAGCCCGACAGAAGCTGGACAGGGGTTCTACGAGCAGTACTTC,CASSPTEAGQGFYEQYF
TRBJ2-7,.,.,TRBV20-1,TGCAGTGCCCGCCGAGGCGAGCAGTACTTC,CSARRGEQYF
TRBJ2-3,TRBD2,.,TRBV7-3,TGTGCCAGCAGCTTAGGACTAGCGGGGACAGATACGCAGTATTTT,CASSLGLAGTDTQYF
TRBJ1-5,.,.,TRBV2,TGTGCCAGCAGTGAAGGCCTAGGAGGGTATGGCAATCAGCCCCAGCATTTT,CASSEGLGGYGNQPQHF